What follows describes a single TCR beta chain. Its antigen remains unidentified. Qualities for individual bases were not recorded, and no much larger clone is one base off. A second Seattle source provided samples from volunteer blood donors who had recovered from COVID-19. Collaborating institutions collected whole blood in K2EDTA tubes following their own protocols. For TCRbeta analysis, collaborators shipped samples in one of three forms: frozen whole blood, isolated PBMCs, or DNA extracted from either of those sample types. This entry belongs to a study of blood T cell repertoires in COVID-19 (dated by TCRdb to about 2020). Regarding the research as a whole: Collaborator samples came from the United States, Italy and Spain and covered acute and convalescent phases of COVID-19. Where HLA class I and class II types were available, the types were taken from metadata supplied by the sample provider, not from assay-based typing. Subjects who had been exposed to COVID-19, were actively infected with it, or had recovered from it provided the deeply sampled blood TCRbeta repertoires that made up the dataset. A de-identified subject ID, COVID-19 status, age in years and sex were almost always included in the sample metadata. The repertoires were released in a freely available public database meant as a resource for research on the immune response to SARS-CoV-2. The samples were drawn from the first 160 participants of the ongoing ImmuneRACE study and from 1,254 subjects provided by 6 global collaborators. The material from the prospective study consisted of cDNA or gDNA derived from T cells, B-cell-depleted T cells, or PBMCs. Beyond this particular receptor, the publication reports: How much clinical and demographic metadata was included differed by source and by participant, and the metadata was provided uncurated.

Based on the germline V gene (reference sequence), the CDR1 and CDR2 sequences are GTSNPN and SVGIG. Including the terminal cysteine and phenylalanine, the CDR3 comprises 14 residues. The read is trimmed to its CDR3 DNA, 42 bases read in frame from base 1. V loses 1 base at its end and J loses 1 base; junction bases beyond the gene matches: 3. TCRbeta CDR3 regions were amplified from genomic DNA using the immunoSEQ Assay, a bias-controlled multiplex PCR. In the authors' own workflow: The number of nucleated cells in each sample was estimated from the amplification of reference gene primers within the assay. Sequence reads were collapsed and filtered to measure the absolute abundance of every unique TCRbeta CDR3 rearrangement. For each sample, productive Simpson clonality was calculated by taking the square root of Simpson's diversity index across productive rearrangements. The immuneACCESS repertoire file appears here via TCRdb, limited to in-frame rearrangements. These files lack a portion of the clones; in checked studies, under half of the deficit traces to unresolved V genes, and the cause of the others is not known. That table is the source of V, J and clone size, and D and trimming were worked out from the DNA. This sample comprises a few hundred thousand clones, 87% of them detected only once. Roughly 12% of the sample comes from the top ten.

The clonotype originates from a young woman who had recovered from COVID-19. The material sequenced was peripheral blood. The chain links TRBV30 with TRBJ2-7; 8 junctional bases match TRBD1. DNA sequence: TGTGCCTGGAGTGAGGGACAGGAGTCCTACGAGCAGTACTTC. Its amino acids are CAWSEGQESYEQYF.